What follows describes a single T cell receptor beta chain. Assay: immunoSEQ multiplex PCR; the TCRdb copy retains only in-frame clones and omits some. The sample lists about 2.3 million clones, about 90% occurring once. The record originates from a study of shared clonotypes between healthy human individuals. The specimen was naive CD4+ T cells from PBMCs. Subset of the sample: CD45RA+ positively selected. The TCR comes from a man younger than 30 in good health. Some clones in this sample may be carry-over from other donors' samples.

CDR3 in DNA: TGTGCCAGTAGTATAATACGGGGAGCTTACGAGCAGTACTTC. Protein sequence: CASSIIRGAYEQYF. The J gene is TRBJ2-7, the V gene TRBV19; possible D gene TRBD2, 5 bases. The CDR3 runs 14 residues. V lost 2 bases and J 4 bases, leaving 12 bases between the germline ends. CDR1 and CDR2 from the germline V gene are LNHDA and SQIVND (reference sequence).